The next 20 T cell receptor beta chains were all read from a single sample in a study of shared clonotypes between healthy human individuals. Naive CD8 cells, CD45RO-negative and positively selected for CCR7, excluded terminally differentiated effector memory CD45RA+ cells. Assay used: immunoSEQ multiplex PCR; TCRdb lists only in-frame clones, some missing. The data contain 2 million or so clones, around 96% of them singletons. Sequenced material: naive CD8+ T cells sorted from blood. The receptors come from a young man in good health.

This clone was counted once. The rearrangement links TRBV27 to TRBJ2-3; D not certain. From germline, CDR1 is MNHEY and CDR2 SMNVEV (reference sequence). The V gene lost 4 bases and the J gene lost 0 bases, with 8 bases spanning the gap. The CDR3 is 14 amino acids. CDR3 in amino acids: CASSYITSTDTQYF. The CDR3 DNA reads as TGTGCCAGCAGTTATATCACTAGCACAGATACGCAGTATTTT.

The CDR3 region is CASTGDRGYYEQYF. The CDR3 bases are TGCGCCAGCACCGGGGACAGGGGATACTACGAGCAGTACTTC. The rearrangement uses TRBV10-2 and TRBJ2-7; 10 nucleotides line up with TRBD1. The CDR3 has 14 amino acids. Trimming at V came to 7 bases and at J to 3 bases, leaving 6 bases not matched to a gene. Germline CDR1 and CDR2: WSHSY and SAAADI.

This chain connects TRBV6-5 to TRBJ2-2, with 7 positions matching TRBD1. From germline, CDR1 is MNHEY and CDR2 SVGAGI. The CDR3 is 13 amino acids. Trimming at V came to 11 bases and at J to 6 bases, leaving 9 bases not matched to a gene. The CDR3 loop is CAVGPTGPGELFF. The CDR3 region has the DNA TGTGCCGTTGGACCGACAGGGCCCGGGGAGCTGTTTTTT.

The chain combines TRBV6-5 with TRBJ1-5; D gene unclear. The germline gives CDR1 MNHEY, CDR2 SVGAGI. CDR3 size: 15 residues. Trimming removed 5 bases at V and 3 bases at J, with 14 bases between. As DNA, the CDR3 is TGTGCCAGCAGTCAAGTTCCAGGAGTCAATCAGCCCCAGCATTTT. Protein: CASSQVPGVNQPQHF.

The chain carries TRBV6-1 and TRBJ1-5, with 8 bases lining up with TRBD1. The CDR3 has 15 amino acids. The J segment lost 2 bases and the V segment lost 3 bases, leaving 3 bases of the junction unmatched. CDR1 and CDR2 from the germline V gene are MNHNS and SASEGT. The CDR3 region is CASSDLTGGNQPQHF. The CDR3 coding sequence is TGTGCCAGCAGTGACTTGACAGGGGGCAATCAGCCCCAGCATTTT.

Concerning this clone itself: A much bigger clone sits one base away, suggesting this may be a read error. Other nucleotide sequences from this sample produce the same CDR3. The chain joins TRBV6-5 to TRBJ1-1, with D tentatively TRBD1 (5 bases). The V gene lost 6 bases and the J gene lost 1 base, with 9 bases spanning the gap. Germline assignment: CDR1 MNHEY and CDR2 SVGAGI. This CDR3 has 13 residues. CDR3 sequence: CASSLGGNTEAFF. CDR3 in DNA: TGTGCCAGCAGCCTCGGGGGGAACACTGAAGCTTTCTTT.

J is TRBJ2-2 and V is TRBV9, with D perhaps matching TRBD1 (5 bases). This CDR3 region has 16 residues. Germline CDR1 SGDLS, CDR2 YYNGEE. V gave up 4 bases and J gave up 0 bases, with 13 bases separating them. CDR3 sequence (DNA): TGTGCCAGCAGCCCGCTTACACAGGCGAACACCGGGGAGCTGTTTTTT. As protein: CASSPLTQANTGELFF. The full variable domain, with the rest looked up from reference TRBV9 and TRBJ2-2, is DSGVTQTPKHLITATGQRVTLRCSPRSGDLSVYWYQQSLDQGLQFLIQYYNGEERAKGNILERFSAQQFPDLHSELNLSSLELGDSALYFCASSPLTQANTGELFFGEGSRLTVL.

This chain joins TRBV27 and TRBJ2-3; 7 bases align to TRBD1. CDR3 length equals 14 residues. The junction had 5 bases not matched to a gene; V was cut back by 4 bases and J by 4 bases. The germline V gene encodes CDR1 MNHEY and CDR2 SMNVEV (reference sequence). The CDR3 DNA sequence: TGTGCCAGCAGTTCTAGGGGGCAGGCAGATACGCAGTATTTT. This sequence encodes CASSSRGQADTQYF.

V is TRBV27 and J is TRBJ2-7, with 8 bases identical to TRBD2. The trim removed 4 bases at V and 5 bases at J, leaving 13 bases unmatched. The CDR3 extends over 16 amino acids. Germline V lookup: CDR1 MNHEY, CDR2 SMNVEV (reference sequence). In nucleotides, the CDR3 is TGTGCCAGCAGTTCCCTTAGCGGGAAGGGTCCTGACGAGCAGTACTTC. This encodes CASSSLSGKGPDEQYF.

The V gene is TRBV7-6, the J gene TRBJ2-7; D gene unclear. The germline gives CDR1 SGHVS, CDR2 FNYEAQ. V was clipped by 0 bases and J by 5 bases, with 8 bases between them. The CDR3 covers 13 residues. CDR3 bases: TGTGCCAGCAGCTTAGCGCGTTGGGACGAGCAGTACTTC. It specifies CASSLARWDEQYF.

The CDR3 nucleotides are TGTGCCAGCAGCTTAGAGGGGTCAACCCTGGGCGATGAGCAGTTCTTC. This gives the protein CASSLEGSTLGDEQFF. V is TRBV11-2 and J is TRBJ2-1, with D unclear. The germline V and J ends were trimmed by 0 bases and 8 bases, with 17 bases remaining between them. This CDR3 is built from 16 residues. CDR1 and CDR2 (germline): SGHAT, FQNNGV.

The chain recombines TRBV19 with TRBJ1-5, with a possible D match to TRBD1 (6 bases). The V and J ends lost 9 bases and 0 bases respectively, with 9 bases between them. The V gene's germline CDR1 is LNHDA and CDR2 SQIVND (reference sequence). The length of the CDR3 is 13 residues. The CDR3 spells CASLDSSNQPQHF. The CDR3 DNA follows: TGTGCCAGCTTGGACAGTAGCAATCAGCCCCAGCATTTT.

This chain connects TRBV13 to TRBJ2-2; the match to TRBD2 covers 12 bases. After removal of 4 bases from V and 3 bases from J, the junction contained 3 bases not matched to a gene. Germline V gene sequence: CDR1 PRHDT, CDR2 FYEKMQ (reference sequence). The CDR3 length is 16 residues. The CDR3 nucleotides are TGTGCCAGCAGCTCCCGACTAGCGGGGGACACCGGGGAGCTGTTTTTT. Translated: CASSSRLAGDTGELFF.

Here the CDR3 reads CASSQGVAGRETQYF. CDR3 coding DNA: TGTGCCAGCAGCCAGGGGGTGGCAGGTCGGGAGACCCAGTACTTC. The chain links TRBV7-2 to TRBJ2-5; 7 bases map to TRBD1. Germline V lookup: CDR1 SGHTA, CDR2 FQGNSA. The length of the CDR3 is 15 residues. V shed 5 bases and J 5 bases; nucleotides not matched to a gene: 11. Full variable domain (outside the CDR3, taken from reference TRBV7-2 and TRBJ2-5): GAGVSQSPSNKVTEKGKDVELRCDPISGHTALYWYRQSLGQGLEFLIYFQGNSAPDKSGLPSDRFSAERTGGSVSTLTIQRTQQEDSAVYLCASSQGVAGRETQYFGPGTRLLVL.

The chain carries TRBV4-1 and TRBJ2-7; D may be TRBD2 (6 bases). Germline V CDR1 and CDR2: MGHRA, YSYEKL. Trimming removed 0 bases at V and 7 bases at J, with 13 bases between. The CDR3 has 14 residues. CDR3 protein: CASSQDPRDWEQYF. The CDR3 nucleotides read TGCGCCAGCAGCCAAGATCCGCGGGATTGGGAGCAGTACTTC.

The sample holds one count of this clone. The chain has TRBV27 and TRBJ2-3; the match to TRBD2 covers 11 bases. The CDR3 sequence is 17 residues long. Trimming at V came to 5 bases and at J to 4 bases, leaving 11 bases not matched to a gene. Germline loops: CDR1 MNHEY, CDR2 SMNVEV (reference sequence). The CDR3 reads CASSDTIAGGPSDTQYF. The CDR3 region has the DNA TGTGCCAGCAGTGACACAATAGCGGGAGGGCCTTCAGATACGCAGTATTTT.

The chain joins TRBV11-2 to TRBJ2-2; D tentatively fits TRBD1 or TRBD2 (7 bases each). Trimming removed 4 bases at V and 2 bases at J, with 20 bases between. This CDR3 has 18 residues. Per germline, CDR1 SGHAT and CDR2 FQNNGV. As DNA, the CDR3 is TGTGCCAGCAGCTCCCCGCAGGGGGGGAGGGAAAACACCGGGGAGCTGTTTTTT. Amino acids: CASSSPQGGRENTGELFF.

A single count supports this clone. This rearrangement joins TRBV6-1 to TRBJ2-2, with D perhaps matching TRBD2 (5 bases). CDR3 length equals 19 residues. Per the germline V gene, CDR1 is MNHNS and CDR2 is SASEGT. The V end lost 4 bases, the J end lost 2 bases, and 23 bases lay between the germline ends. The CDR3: CASSAPDAGQAFNTGELFF. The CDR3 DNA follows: TGTGCCAGCAGTGCCCCGGACGCGGGCCAGGCTTTTAACACCGGGGAGCTGTTTTTT.

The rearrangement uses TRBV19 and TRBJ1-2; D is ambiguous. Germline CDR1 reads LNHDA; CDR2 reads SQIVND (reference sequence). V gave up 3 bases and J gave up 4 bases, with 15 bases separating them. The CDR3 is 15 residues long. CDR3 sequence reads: CASSISWADGYGYTF. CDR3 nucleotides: TGTGCCAGTAGTATTTCATGGGCGGACGGCTATGGCTACACCTTC.

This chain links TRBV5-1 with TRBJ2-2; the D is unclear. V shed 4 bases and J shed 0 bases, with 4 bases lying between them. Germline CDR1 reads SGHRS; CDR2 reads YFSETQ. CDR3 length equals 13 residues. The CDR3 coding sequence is TGCGCCAGCAGCGGGTCGAACACCGGGGAGCTGTTTTTT. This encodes CASSGSNTGELFF.